The next 16 T cell receptor beta chains were all read from a single sample in a study of shared clonotypes between healthy human individuals. The table came from immunoSEQ multiplex PCR; TCRdb's copy has only in-frame clones and leaves some out. The sample has some 2.4 million clones; roughly 93% are singletons. The sequencing input was naive CD4+ T cells from PBMCs. Indicated subset: CD45RA+ positively selected. The receptor set was obtained from a man between 18 and 35 years old in good health. Some clones in this sample may be carry-over from other donors' samples.

The CDR3 coding sequence is TGTGCCAGTAGTATGAGACGAGGCTACACTGAAGCTTTCTTT. This translates into CASSMRRGYTEAFF. The rearrangement links TRBV19 to TRBJ1-1, with D uncertain. The CDR3 extends over 14 amino acids. V lost 3 bases and J lost 3, with 11 bases in between. From germline, CDR1 is LNHDA and CDR2 SQIVND (reference sequence).

The chain recombines TRBV5-4 with TRBJ2-3; TRBD2 matches at 13 bases. V dropped 5 bases and J dropped 5; count of bases not matched to a gene: 11. Germline CDR1 reads SGHNT; CDR2 reads YYREEE (reference sequence). The CDR3 is made up of 17 amino acids. CDR3 protein: CASRGGGLAGELDTQYF. CDR3 in DNA: TGTGCCAGCAGGGGGGGAGGACTAGCGGGAGAGTTAGATACGCAGTATTTT.

The rearrangement uses TRBV27 and TRBJ2-5, with unresolved D. The J call may be faulty, since TRBJ2-7 better matches the DNA end. The CDR3 is 12 residues long. Germline V CDR1 and CDR2: MNHEY, SMNVEV (reference sequence). CDR3 loop: CASSPQPYEQYF. DNA of the CDR3: TGTGCCAGCAGTCCCCAGCCCTACGAGCAGTACTTC.

The chain carries TRBV6-5 and TRBJ2-3; the match to TRBD1 covers 11 bases. CDR3 length: 15 residues. Trimming at V came to 4 bases and at J to 3 bases, leaving 3 bases not matched to a gene. Germline CDR1 reads MNHEY; CDR2 reads SVGAGI. CDR3 sequence: CASSWGQGGTDTQYF. CDR3 in DNA: TGTGCCAGCAGTTGGGGACAGGGGGGGACAGATACGCAGTATTTT.

This chain joins TRBV18 and TRBJ1-3; D is unclear. The CDR3 is made up of 17 amino acids. Trimming took 2 bases from V and 0 from J, leaving 14 bases between them. Germline V lookup: CDR1 KGHSH, CDR2 LQKENI. CDR3 in DNA: TGTGCCAGCTCACCAAACCGGCTCGGTATCTCTGGAAACACCATATATTTT. Its protein product is CASSPNRLGISGNTIYF.

This clone was recorded once. V is TRBV5-4 and J is TRBJ2-1, with a weak D call TRBD2 (5 bases). CDR1 SGHNT and CDR2 YYREEE come from the germline V gene (reference sequence). The CDR3 has 14 residues. V shed 4 bases and J shed 8 bases, with 16 bases lying between them. CDR3 sequence reads: CASSLGVDQDEQFF. The CDR3 region has the DNA TGTGCCAGCAGCCTCGGGGTAGATCAGGATGAGCAGTTCTTC.

This clone was recorded only once. This CDR3 is CASSLSLEAGELFF. In DNA, the CDR3 is TGTGCCAGTAGTCTTAGCCTGGAGGCCGGGGAGCTGTTTTTT. The V and J genes are TRBV19 and TRBJ2-2; perhaps TRBD2 as D (5 bases). CDR1 and CDR2 from the germline V gene are LNHDA and SQIVND (reference sequence). The V end was cut by 5 bases, the J end by 6 bases, with 13 bases between. CDR3 length: 14 residues.

CDR3 in amino acids: CASSLEGTSGANVLTF. The CDR3 DNA is TGTGCCAGCAGTTTAGAGGGTACTTCTGGGGCCAACGTCCTGACTTTC. The V and J genes are TRBV27 and TRBJ2-6; TRBD2 might be the D (5 bases). Trimming stripped 2 bases from V and 1 base from J, with 9 bases between. CDR1 and CDR2 from the germline V gene are MNHEY and SMNVEV (reference sequence). This CDR3 contains 16 residues.

There are a few counts of this clone. The sample carries other DNA sequences with the same CDR3. The gene calls are TRBV25-1 and TRBJ1-1, with 7 bases aligning to TRBD1. The CDR3 covers 13 residues. CDR1 MGHDK and CDR2 SYGVNS come from the germline V gene. Trimming cost V 6 bases and J 0 bases; bases outside gene matches: 1. The CDR3 DNA reads as TGTGCCAGCAGAGACAGGGTGAACACTGAAGCTTTCTTT. Residues: CASRDRVNTEAFF.

The chain links TRBV6-5 to TRBJ1-2; the D is unclear. The CDR3 sequence is 14 residues long. Germline lookup yields CDR1 MNHEY and CDR2 SVGAGI. Trimming removed 6 bases from V and 8 bases from J, with 19 bases in between. Here the CDR3 DNA reads TGTGCCAGCAGCCCCCAGCGGGAAACAACGGGCTACACCTTC. Protein product: CASSPQRETTGYTF.

The V gene is TRBV7-3, the J gene TRBJ2-1; TRBD2 aligns across 10 bases. J lost 3 bases, V lost 3 bases, and 11 bases had no gene match. Germline assignment: CDR1 SGHTA and CDR2 FQGTGA. The CDR3 runs 18 residues. CDR3 sequence: CASSLWGTSAYDYNEQFF. Written as DNA, the CDR3 is TGTGCCAGCAGCTTGTGGGGGACTAGCGCTTATGACTACAATGAGCAGTTCTTC.

The CDR3 region has the DNA TGCGCCAGCAGCTCCACCAACTACAGGGAATTGAGTTACGAGCAGTACTTC. This translates into CASSSTNYRELSYEQYF. The chain combines TRBV5-1 with TRBJ2-7, with a tentative D call TRBD1 (6 bases). The V and J ends lost 3 bases and 4 bases respectively, with 23 bases between them. Germline V gene sequence: CDR1 SGHRS, CDR2 YFSETQ. The CDR3 has 17 amino acids.

The chain has TRBV30 and TRBJ2-4; possibly TRBD2 for D (6 bases). Trimming took 8 bases from V and 0 from J, leaving 23 bases between them. This CDR3 is built from 17 residues. CDR1 and CDR2 (germline): GTSNPN, SVGIG (reference sequence). CDR3 amino acids: CAGGNGRRALAKNIQYF. The CDR3 nucleotides read TGTGCCGGTGGGAATGGGAGGCGGGCTCTAGCCAAAAACATTCAGTACTTC.

The chain combines TRBV4-3 with TRBJ2-2; 9 nucleotides match TRBD2. Germline CDR1 reads LGHNA; CDR2 reads YSLEER. The length of the CDR3 is 16 residues. V lost 3 bases and J lost 3; bases outside the gene matches: 5. In nucleotides, the CDR3 is TGCGCCAGCAGCCAGGGGACTAGCCGGGACACCGGGGAGCTGTTTTTT. Residues: CASSQGTSRDTGELFF.

J is TRBJ2-5 and V is TRBV6-5; D not resolved. The closer fit of TRBJ2-7 to the DNA end suggests the J call may be wrong. Germline V CDR1 and CDR2: MNHEY, SVGAGI. CDR3 length: 11 amino acids. The CDR3 coding sequence is TGTGCCAGCACCTCGTTAGGCGAGCAGTACTTC. Translated: CASTSLGEQYF.

This chain links TRBV10-1 with TRBJ2-3; D may be TRBD2 (5 bases). The CDR3 runs 14 residues. CDR1 is WNHNN, CDR2 SYGVQD, per germline (reference sequence). V lost 3 bases, J lost 2 bases, and 9 bases lay in between. The CDR3 DNA reads TGCGCCAGCAGTGATGAGCGGACCACAGATACGCAGTATTTT. Residues: CASSDERTTDTQYF.